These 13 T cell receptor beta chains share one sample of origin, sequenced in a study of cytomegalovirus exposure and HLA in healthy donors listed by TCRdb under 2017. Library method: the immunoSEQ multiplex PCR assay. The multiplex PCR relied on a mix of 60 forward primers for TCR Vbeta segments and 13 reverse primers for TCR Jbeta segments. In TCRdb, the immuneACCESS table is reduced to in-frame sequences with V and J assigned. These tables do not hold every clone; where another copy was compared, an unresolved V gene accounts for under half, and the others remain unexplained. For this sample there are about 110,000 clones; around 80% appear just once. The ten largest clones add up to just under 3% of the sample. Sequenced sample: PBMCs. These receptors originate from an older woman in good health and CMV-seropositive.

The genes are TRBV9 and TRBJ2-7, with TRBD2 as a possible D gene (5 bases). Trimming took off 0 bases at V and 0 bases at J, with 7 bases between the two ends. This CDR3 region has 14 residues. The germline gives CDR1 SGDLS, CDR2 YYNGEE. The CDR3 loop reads CASSVVGSSYEQYF. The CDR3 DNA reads TGTGCCAGCAGCGTAGTTGGGAGCTCCTACGAGCAGTACTTC.

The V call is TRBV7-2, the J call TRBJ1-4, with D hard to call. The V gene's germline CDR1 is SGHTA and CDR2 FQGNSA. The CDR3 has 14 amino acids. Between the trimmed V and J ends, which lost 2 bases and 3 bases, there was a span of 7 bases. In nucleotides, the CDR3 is TGTGCCAGCAGCTTACGGGGTTCTAATGAAAAACTGTTTTTT. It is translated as CASSLRGSNEKLFF.

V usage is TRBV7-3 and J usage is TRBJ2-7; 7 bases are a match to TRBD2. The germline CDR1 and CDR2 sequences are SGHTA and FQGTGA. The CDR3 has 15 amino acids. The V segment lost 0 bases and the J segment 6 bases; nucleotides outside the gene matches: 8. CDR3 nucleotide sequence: TGTGCCAGCAGCTTAACCGGCGGGGGAGTCGTCGAGCAGTACTTC. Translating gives CASSLTGGGVVEQYF.

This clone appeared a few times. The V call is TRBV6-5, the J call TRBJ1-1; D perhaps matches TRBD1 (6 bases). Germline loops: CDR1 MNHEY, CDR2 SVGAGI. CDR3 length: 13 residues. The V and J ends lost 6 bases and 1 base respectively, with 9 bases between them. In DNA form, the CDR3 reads TGTGCCAGCAGCCTACAGGGGAACACTGAAGCTTTCTTT. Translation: CASSLQGNTEAFF.

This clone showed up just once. CDR3 region: CASSPLLVRGGNYGYTF. DNA of the CDR3: TGTGCCAGCAGCCCCCTGCTGGTGCGGGGGGGTAACTATGGCTACACCTTC. This chain uses TRBV7-6 with TRBJ1-2; D may be TRBD1 (5 bases). The V gene's germline CDR1 is SGHVS and CDR2 FNYEAQ. Trimming took off 5 bases at V and 1 base at J, with 20 bases between the two ends. The CDR3 contains 17 residues.

The CDR3 here is CAEGAWDTEAFF. The CDR3 DNA reads TGTGCCGAGGGGGCGTGGGACACTGAAGCTTTCTTT. The gene calls are TRBV30 and TRBJ1-1; 7 bases are a match to TRBD1. The V gene end was trimmed by 8 bases and the J gene end by 3 bases; junction bases not matched to a gene: 6. The CDR3 contains 12 residues. Germline CDR1 is GTSNPN and CDR2 is SVGIG (reference sequence). Full variable domain (missing parts from reference TRBV30 and TRBJ1-1): SQTIHQWPATLVQPVGSPLSLECTVEGTSNPNLYWYRQAAGRGLQLLFYSVGIGQISSEVPQNLSASRPQDRQFILSSKKLLLSDSGFYLCAEGAWDTEAFFGQGTRLTVV.

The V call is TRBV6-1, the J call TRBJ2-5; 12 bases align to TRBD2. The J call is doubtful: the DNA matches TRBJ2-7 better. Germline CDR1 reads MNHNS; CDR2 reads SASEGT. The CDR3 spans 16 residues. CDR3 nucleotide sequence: TGTGCCAGCAGTGCCGGGACTAGCGGGCGGACCTACGAGCAGTACTTC. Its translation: CASSAGTSGRTYEQYF.

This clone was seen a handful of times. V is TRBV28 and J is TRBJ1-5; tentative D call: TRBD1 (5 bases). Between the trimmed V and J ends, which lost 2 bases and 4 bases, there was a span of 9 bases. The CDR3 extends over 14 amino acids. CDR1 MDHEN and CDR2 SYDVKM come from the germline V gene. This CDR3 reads CASSLTPGNQPQHF. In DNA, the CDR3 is TGTGCCAGCAGTTTAACCCCAGGGAATCAGCCCCAGCATTTT. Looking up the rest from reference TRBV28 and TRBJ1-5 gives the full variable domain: DVKVTQSSRYLVKRTGEKVFLECVQDMDHENMFWYRQDPGLGLRLIYFSYDVKMKEKGDIPEGYSVSREKKERFSLILESASTNQTSMYLCASSLTPGNQPQHFGDGTRLSIL.

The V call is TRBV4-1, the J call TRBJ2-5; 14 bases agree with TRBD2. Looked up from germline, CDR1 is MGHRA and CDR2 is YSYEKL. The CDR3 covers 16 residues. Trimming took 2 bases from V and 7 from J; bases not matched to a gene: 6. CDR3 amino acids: CASSQPTSGRAGTQYF. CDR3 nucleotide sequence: TGCGCCAGCAGCCAACCGACTAGCGGGAGGGCCGGGACCCAGTACTTC.

The CDR3 sequence is CSARKNGGYTF. The CDR3 DNA sequence: TGCAGTGCTAGAAAAAACGGGGGCTACACCTTC. The chain couples TRBV20-1 to TRBJ1-2; no reliable D call. Trimming cost V 2 bases and J 8 bases, with 9 bases left between them. The germline CDR1 and CDR2 sequences are DFQATT and SNEGSKA (reference sequence). The CDR3 runs to 11 residues.

The CDR3 DNA reads as TGTGCCAGCAGTTACGGGAGACCATCCGGAAACACCATATATTTT. Translation: CASSYGRPSGNTIYF. V is TRBV6-5 and J is TRBJ1-3; D unresolved. The CDR3 is 15 residues long. Germline V lookup: CDR1 MNHEY, CDR2 SVGAGI. V dropped 2 bases and J dropped 4 bases, with 12 bases sitting between them.

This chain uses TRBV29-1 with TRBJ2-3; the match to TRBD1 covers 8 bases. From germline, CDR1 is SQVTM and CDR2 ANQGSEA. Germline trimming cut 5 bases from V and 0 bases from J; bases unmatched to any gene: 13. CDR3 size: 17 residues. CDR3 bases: TGCAGCGTTATATTGGGACAGGCACTCGCTAGCACAGATACGCAGTATTTT. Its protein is CSVILGQALASTDTQYF.

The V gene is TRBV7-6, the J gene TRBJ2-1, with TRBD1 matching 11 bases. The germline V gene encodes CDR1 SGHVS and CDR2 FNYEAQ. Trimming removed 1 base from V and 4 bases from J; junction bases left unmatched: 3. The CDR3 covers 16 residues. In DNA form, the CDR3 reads TGTGCCAGCAGCTTAGTGGGACAGGGGGTATACAATGAGCAGTTCTTC. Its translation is CASSLVGQGVYNEQFF.